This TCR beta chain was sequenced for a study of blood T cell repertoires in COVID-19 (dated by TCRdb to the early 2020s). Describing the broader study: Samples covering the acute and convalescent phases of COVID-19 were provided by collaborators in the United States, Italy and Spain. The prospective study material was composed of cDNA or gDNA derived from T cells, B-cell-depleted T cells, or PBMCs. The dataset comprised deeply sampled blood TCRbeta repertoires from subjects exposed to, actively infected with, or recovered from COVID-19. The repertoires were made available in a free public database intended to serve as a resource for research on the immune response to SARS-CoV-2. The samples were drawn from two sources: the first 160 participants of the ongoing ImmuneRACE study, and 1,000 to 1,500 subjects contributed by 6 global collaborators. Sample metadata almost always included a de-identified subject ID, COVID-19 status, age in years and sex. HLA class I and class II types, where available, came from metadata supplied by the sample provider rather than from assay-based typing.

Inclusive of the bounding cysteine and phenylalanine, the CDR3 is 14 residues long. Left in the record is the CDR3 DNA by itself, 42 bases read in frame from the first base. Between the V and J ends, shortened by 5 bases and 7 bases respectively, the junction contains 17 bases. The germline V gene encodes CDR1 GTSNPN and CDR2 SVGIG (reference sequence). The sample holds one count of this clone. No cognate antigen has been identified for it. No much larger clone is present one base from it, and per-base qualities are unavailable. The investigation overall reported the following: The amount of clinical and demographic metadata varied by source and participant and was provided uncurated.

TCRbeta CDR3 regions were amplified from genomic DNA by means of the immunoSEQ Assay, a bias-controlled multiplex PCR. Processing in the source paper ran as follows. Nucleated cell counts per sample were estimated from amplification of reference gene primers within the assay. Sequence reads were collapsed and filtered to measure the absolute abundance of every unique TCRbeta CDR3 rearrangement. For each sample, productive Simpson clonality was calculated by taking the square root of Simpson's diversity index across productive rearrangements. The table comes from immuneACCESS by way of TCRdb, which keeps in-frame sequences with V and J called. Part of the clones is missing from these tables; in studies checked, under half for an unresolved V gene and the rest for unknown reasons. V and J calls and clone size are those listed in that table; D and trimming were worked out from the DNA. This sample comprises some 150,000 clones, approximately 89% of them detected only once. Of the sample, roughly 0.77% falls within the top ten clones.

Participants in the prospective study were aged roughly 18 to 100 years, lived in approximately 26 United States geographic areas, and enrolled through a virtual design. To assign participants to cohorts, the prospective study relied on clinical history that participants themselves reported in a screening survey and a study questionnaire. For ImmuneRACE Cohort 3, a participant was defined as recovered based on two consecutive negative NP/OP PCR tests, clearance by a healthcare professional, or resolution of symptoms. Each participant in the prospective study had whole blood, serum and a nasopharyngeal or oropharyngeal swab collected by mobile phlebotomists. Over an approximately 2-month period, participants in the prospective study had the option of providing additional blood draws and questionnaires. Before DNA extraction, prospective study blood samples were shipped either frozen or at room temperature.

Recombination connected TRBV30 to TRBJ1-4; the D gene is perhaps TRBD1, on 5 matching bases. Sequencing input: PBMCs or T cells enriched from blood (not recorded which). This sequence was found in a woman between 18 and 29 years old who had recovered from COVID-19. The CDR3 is CAWGQGKWAEKLFF. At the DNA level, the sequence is TGTGCCTGGGGTCAGGGAAAGTGGGCTGAAAAACTGTTTTTT.